The source of this T cell receptor (beta chain) is a study of T cell responses to AZD1222 COVID-19 vaccine (dated by TCRdb to the early 2020s). Regarding the study in general: A total of about 230 trial participants underwent TCR sequencing, of whom 207 received two doses of AZD1222 and around 26 received two doses of the MenACWY control vaccine. Trial participants were enrolled into age subgroups of 18-55, 56-69 and 70-plus years, which contained about 160, 30 and 59 TCR-sequenced participants, respectively. The paper's findings and limits, for the study overall: The 56-69-year group was small, and its depth increase did not reach significance, likely because of low power. The vaccine-associated CD4 TCRs covered the entire spike protein, and the dominant responses fell in regions 160-218 and 743-854. Conclusions about previously exposed vaccinees are limited, since just 5 to 7 AZD1222 recipients were seropositive for SARS-CoV-2 at baseline. Most participants were white British and females outnumbered males, and the authors suggested that clonal diversity may have been underestimated. Epitopes outside the regions mutated in the B.1.351 and B.1.1.7 variants were reportedly recognized by nearly half of the unique spike-specific TCRs. Spike-specific TCR breadth and depth rose significantly after two AZD1222 doses compared with day 0 and with MenACWY recipients. Because no day 14 peak-response samples were available, the repertoires could be characterized only after the peak T cell response.

The CDR3 starts with the cysteine, ends with the phenylalanine, and has 15 residues. Just the 45-base CDR3 DNA is kept, in frame starting at base 1. The germline V gene specifies MNHNS as CDR1 and SASEGT as CDR2. V lost 6 bases and J lost 0 bases, and the count of bases not matched to a germline gene is 6. The CDR3 regions of human TCRbeta chains were analyzed by immunosequencing. The authors processed their data as follows. TCRs in the repertoires were compared against a reference library of SARS-CoV-2-specific TCRs that had been generated with the MIRA antigen-specificity platform. Breadth meant the fraction of unique TCRs that were SARS-CoV-2-associated, whereas depth meant the fraction of total T cells that were SARS-CoV-2-associated. Using the MIRA data, each spike-specific TCR was mapped to the spike region that the TCR reacts to and placed in a CD4 or CD8 class. Log10-transformed breadth and depth values were compared by one-way ANOVA with Sidak's multiple comparisons tests. In its TCRdb copy, this immuneACCESS table keeps in-frame sequences only and misses some clones. Where compared with another copy, unresolved V genes explain less than half of these, and the others have no known cause. That table furnishes V, J and clone size, whereas the DNA furnished D and trimming. This sample is represented by 98,000 or so clones; 65% to 85% of them were singletons. The biggest ten clones account for approximately 15% of the sample.

The sample's time point label, decoded: about 28 days (+/-7) after the second vaccine dose. AZD1222 recipients with second doses at about 4 weeks or about 12 weeks were pooled, because spike-specific TCR depth and breadth did not differ between schedules. Samples from vaccinated people were obtained from the UK trials COV001 and COV002, which included a single-blind randomized controlled phase 2/3 trial of AZD1222 (ChAdOx1 nCoV-19) in healthy adults. For TCRbeta chain sequencing, PBMC samples were collected from trial participants at day 0 and at day 28 after the second dose. About this clone: Its specific antigen is unknown. No base qualities exist here, and no much larger clone lies one base off it.

Recombination linked TRBV6-1 to TRBJ2-7; 9 junctional bases match TRBD2. The source material was peripheral blood, sampled 28 days after the second AZD1222 dose. This clonotype originated in an adult who received the AZD1222 COVID-19 vaccine. The DNA reads as follows: TGTGCCAGCAGAGACAGGCGGGGGGGCTCCTACGAGCAGTACTTC. Its protein product is CASRDRRGGSYEQYF.